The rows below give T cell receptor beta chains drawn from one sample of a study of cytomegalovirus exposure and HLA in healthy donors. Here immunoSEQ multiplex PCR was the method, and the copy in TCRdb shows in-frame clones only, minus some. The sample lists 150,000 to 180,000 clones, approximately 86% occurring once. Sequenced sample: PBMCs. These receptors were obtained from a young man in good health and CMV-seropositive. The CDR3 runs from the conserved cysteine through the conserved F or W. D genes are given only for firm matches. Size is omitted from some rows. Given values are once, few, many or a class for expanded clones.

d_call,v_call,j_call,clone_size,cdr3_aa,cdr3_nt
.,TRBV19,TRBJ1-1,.,CASSNPGLMNTEAFF,TGTGCCAGTAGTAACCCTGGGCTCATGAACACTGAAGCTTTCTTT
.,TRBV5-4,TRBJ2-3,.,CASSHGGVGQSPYF,TGTGCCAGCAGCCACGGGGGGGTGGGACAGAGTCCGTATTTT
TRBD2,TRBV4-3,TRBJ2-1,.,CASSQDLGPLAGVNEQFF,TGCGCCAGCAGCCAAGATCTAGGTCCGCTAGCGGGAGTCAATGAGCAGTTCTTC
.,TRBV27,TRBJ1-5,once,CAGGQQGINQPQHF,TGTGCCGGCGGACAACAGGGTATCAATCAGCCCCAGCATTTT
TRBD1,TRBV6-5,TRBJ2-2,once,CASSIDRGRTGELFF,TGTGCCAGCAGTATAGACAGGGGACGGACCGGGGAGCTGTTTTTT
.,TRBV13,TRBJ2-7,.,CASSLVPGLTNRVGRAYEQYF,TGTGCCAGCAGCTTAGTCCCCGGATTGACTAACAGGGTAGGGCGTGCCTACGAGCAGTACTTC
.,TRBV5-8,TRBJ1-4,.,CASSAGRVNEKLFF,TGTGCCAGCAGTGCGGGACGCGTTAATGAAAAACTGTTTTTT
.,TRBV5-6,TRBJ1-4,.,CASSPGQINEKLFF,TGTGCCAGCAGCCCCGGACAGATTAATGAAAAACTGTTTTTT
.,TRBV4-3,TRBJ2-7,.,CASSQEKTLRGHEQYF,TGCGCCAGCAGCCAAGAGAAAACCTTGAGAGGGCACGAGCAGTACTTC
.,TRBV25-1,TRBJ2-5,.,CASRGGALQETQYF,TGTGCCAGCAGAGGGGGGGCACTTCAAGAGACCCAGTACTTC
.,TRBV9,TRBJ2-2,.,CATSTGRGTGELFF,TGTGCCACCTCAACAGGGAGAGGCACCGGGGAGCTGTTTTTT
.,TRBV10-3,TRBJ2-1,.,CAIMGHSDDEQFF,TGTGCCATCATGGGCCACTCAGACGATGAGCAGTTCTTC
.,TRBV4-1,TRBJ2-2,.,CASSPHPPGGLTGELFF,TGCGCCAGCAGCCCCCACCCCCCGGGGGGCCTCACCGGGGAGCTGTTTTTT
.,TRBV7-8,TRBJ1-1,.,CASSLMGSIGTEAFF,TGTGCCAGCAGCTTAATGGGGAGCATCGGCACTGAAGCTTTCTTT
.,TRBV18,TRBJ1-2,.,CASSPSEANYGYTF,TGTGCCAGCTCACCGTCAGAAGCTAACTATGGCTACACCTTC
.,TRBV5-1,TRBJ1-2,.,CASSLVGADGYTF,TGCGCCAGCAGCTTGGTAGGGGCTGATGGCTACACCTTC
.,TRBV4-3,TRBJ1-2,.,CASSQGLQGSPNYGYTF,TGCGCCAGCAGCCAGGGCTTACAGGGAAGCCCTAACTATGGCTACACCTTC
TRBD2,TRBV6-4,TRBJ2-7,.,CASSPGAGWEQYF,TGTGCCAGCAGTCCAGGAGCGGGGTGGGAGCAGTACTTC
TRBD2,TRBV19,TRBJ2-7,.,CASTSKTGGSGEQYF,TGTGCCAGTACCTCTAAAACGGGCGGGAGCGGTGAGCAGTACTTC
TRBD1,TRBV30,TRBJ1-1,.,CAPTRGTGNDGTEAFF,TGTGCCCCGACCCGGGGGACAGGGAATGATGGCACTGAAGCTTTCTTT
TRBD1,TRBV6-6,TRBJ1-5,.,CASSDRVGNQPQHF,TGTGCCAGCAGCGACAGGGTCGGCAATCAGCCCCAGCATTTT
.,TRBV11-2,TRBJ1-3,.,CASSLDPRGAGNTIYF,TGTGCCAGCAGCTTAGATCCGCGGGGCGCTGGAAACACCATATATTTT
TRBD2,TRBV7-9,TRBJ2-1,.,CASSTGGPTYNEQFF,TGTGCCAGCAGCACGGGGGGGCCCACCTACAATGAGCAGTTCTTC
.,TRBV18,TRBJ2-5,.,CASSEPQETQYF,TGTGCCAGCTCAGAGCCTCAAGAGACCCAGTACTTC